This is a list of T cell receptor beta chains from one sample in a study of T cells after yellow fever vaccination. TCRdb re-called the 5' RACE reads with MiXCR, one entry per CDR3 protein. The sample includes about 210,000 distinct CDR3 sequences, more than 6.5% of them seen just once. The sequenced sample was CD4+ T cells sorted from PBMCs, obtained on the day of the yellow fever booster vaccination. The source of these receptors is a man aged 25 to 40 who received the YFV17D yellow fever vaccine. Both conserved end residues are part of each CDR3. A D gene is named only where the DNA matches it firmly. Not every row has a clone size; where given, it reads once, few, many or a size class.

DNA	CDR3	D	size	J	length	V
TGTGCCAGCACCCTTCTCGACAGAGGCGAGCAGTACTTC	CASTLLDRGEQYF	.	.	TRBJ2-7	13	TRBV12-3/TRBV12-4
TGTGCCAGCAGCCCAGGAGCGGGACCGCCGTACGAGCAGTACTTC	CASSPGAGPPYEQYF	TRBD2	.	TRBJ2-7	15	TRBV7-2
TGTGCCAGCAGCATGCTAGCGGAAAATGAGCAGTTCTTC	CASSMLAENEQFF	TRBD2	many	TRBJ2-1	13	TRBV7-2
TGTGCCAGCAGTGGAAGACAGGGTGCCCTCACCTACGAGCAGTACTTC	CASSGRQGALTYEQYF	TRBD1	.	TRBJ2-7	16	TRBV2
TGTGCCAGCAGCCCCCTTCAGGAGGGTGAGCAGTTCTTC	CASSPLQEGEQFF	.	many	TRBJ2-1	13	TRBV3-1
TGTGCCAGCAGCCCTAGTTGGGGAGAGCAGTTCTTC	CASSPSWGEQFF	.	few	TRBJ2-1	12	TRBV7-9
TGCGCCAGCAGCTTCGGACAGGTCTCCGCCTACGAGCAGTACTTC	CASSFGQVSAYEQYF	TRBD1	.	TRBJ2-7	15	TRBV5-1
TGCAGTGCTAGCAGTTCCGGACTAGCGGGACGAGCGGAGACCCAGTACTTC	CSASSSGLAGRAETQYF	TRBD2	many	TRBJ2-5	17	TRBV20-1
TGTGCCACCAGCAGAGAAACAAGGTCACCCCTCCACTTT	CATSRETRSPLHF	.	.	TRBJ1-6	13	TRBV15
TGTGCCAGCAGCTCCGTTGGAATGGCGGCCTACGAGCAGTACTTC	CASSSVGMAAYEQYF	.	many	TRBJ2-7	15	TRBV7-9
TGTGCCAGCAGGACCGACAGGGGTCGCAATGAGCAGTTCTTC	CASRTDRGRNEQFF	TRBD1	many	TRBJ2-1	14	TRBV3-1
TGCAGTGCTAGAGCCGGACTTTCTAACACAGATACGCAGTATTTT	CSARAGLSNTDTQYF	.	many	TRBJ2-3	15	TRBV20-1
TGCGCCAGCAGCCGCGTCAGCTATAACACTGAAGCTTTCTTT	CASSRVSYNTEAFF	.	many	TRBJ1-1	14	TRBV4-3
TGTGCCAGCAGCTTACGGAGGAGCTACGAGCAGTACTTC	CASSLRRSYEQYF	.	.	TRBJ2-7	13	TRBV7-2
TGCAGCGTCGGGACAGGACGGGAGACCCAGTACTTC	CSVGTGRETQYF	TRBD1	many	TRBJ2-5	12	TRBV29-1
TGTGCCAGCACCCTCGAGGTCACCGGGGAGCTGTTTTTT	CASTLEVTGELFF	.	many	TRBJ2-2	13	TRBV12-3/TRBV12-4
TGCAGTGCTAGAGATGGGACCAGTTTAAGAGAGCAGTACTTC	CSARDGTSLREQYF	.	.	TRBJ2-7	14	TRBV20-1
TGTGCCAGCAGTACCGGCCCCGGGGCCAACGTCCTGACTTTC	CASSTGPGANVLTF	.	few	TRBJ2-6	14	TRBV12-3/TRBV12-4
TGCGCCAGCAGCTCCGACCCAGACCGCTCCGCGCCGTTCTTC	CASSSDPDRSAPFF	.	.	TRBJ2-1	14	TRBV5-1
TGTGCCAGCAGTTACTCGGACAGATCCTACGAGCAGTACTTC	CASSYSDRSYEQYF	.	few	TRBJ2-7	14	TRBV6-5
TGTGCCAGCAGTTTCGTCCGGACAGGGAGAGGCTCCTACGAGCAGTACTTC	CASSFVRTGRGSYEQYF	TRBD1	few	TRBJ2-7	17	TRBV27
TGCAGTGCTGGGGACCGTCGCTCTGGAAACACCATATATTTT	CSAGDRRSGNTIYF	.	many	TRBJ1-3	14	TRBV20-1
TGCAGTGCTAAAATCGGGCAGGGACAGGGGTTGAACATTCAGTACTTC	CSAKIGQGQGLNIQYF	TRBD1	many	TRBJ2-4	16	TRBV20-1
TGTGCCAGCAGCGATACGCTAGCGGGACAAGAGACCCAGTACTTC	CASSDTLAGQETQYF	TRBD2	many	TRBJ2-5	15	TRBV3-1
TGCGCCAGCAGCCAAGACGTCGGTGGACTAGCCGGAGGAGGAGAGACCCAGTACTTC	CASSQDVGGLAGGGETQYF	TRBD2	few	TRBJ2-5	19	TRBV4-3
TGTGCCACCAGTGATTCGGGACAGGGAGGCGAGACCCAGTACTTC	CATSDSGQGGETQYF	TRBD1	few	TRBJ2-5	15	TRBV24-1
TGTGCCAGCAGCGTAGGCGGGAGGGAATACAATGAGCAGTTCTTC	CASSVGGREYNEQFF	TRBD2	many	TRBJ2-1	15	TRBV9
TGTGCCAGCAGCTCCGGCAATGAGCAGTTCTTC	CASSSGNEQFF	.	many	TRBJ2-1	11	TRBV12-3/TRBV12-4
TGCAGTGCTAGTAGGACCAATGCCAGGGGTTCACCCCTCCACTTT	CSASRTNARGSPLHF	.	many	TRBJ1-6	15	TRBV20-1
TGTGCCAGCAGCCAAGATGAAGCGGGAGGGTGGAATGAGCAGTTCTTC	CASSQDEAGGWNEQFF	TRBD2	few	TRBJ2-1	16	TRBV3-1
TGTGCCAGCAGCCAGGAGAGGACTAGCGGGGACAATGAGCAGTTCTTC	CASSQERTSGDNEQFF	TRBD2	few	TRBJ2-1	16	TRBV3-1
TGTGCCAGCAGTGGGGCGCCAGGATACGATGAGCAGTTCTTC	CASSGAPGYDEQFF	.	.	TRBJ2-1	14	TRBV2
TGTGCCAGCAGTCTTCTTAGCGGGAGGAACTACGAGCAGTACTTC	CASSLLSGRNYEQYF	TRBD2	.	TRBJ2-7	15	TRBV27
TGTGCCAGCAGCTCCCCGGGGAGCCAGTACTTC	CASSSPGSQYF	.	few	TRBJ2-4	11	TRBV28
TGCGCCAGCAGCCAGGGACAGGGTTTAAGTACTGAAGCTTTCTTT	CASSQGQGLSTEAFF	TRBD1	few	TRBJ1-1	15	TRBV5-1
TGTGCCAGCTCACCATCTTTCGGGACAAACCCCAATGAGCAGTTCTTC	CASSPSFGTNPNEQFF	.	.	TRBJ2-1	16	TRBV18
TGTGCCAGCAGGGCAACATTGGATCAGCCCCAGCATTTT	CASRATLDQPQHF	.	.	TRBJ1-5	13	TRBV12-3/TRBV12-4
TGCAGCCTGGGACAGCCAGGCTCACCCCTCCACTTT	CSLGQPGSPLHF	TRBD1	many	TRBJ1-6	12	TRBV20-1
TGTGCCAGCAGTGGGGTGGGATCGCGGGCCAAAAACATTCAGTACTTC	CASSGVGSRAKNIQYF	.	.	TRBJ2-4	16	TRBV27
TGTGCCAGCTCACCTCAGGGTTTCTACGAGCAGTACTTC	CASSPQGFYEQYF	.	.	TRBJ2-7	13	TRBV18
TGCAGTGCTAGACCCTGGACAGAGAACACTGAAGCTTTCTTT	CSARPWTENTEAFF	.	.	TRBJ1-1	14	TRBV20-1